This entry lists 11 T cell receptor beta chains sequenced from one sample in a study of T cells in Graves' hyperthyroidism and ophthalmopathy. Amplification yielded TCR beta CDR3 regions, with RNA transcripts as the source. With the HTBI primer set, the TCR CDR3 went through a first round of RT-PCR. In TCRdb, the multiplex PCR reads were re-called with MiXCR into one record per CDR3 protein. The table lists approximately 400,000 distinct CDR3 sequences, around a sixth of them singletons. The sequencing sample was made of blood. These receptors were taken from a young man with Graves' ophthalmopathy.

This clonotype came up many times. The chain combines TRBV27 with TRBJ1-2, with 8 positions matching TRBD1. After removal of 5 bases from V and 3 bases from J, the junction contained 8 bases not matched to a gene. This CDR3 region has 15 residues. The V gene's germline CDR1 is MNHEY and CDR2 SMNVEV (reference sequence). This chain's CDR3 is CASSGWTGYYYGYTF. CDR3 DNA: TGTGCCAGCAGTGGGTGGACAGGGTATTACTATGGCTACACCTTC.

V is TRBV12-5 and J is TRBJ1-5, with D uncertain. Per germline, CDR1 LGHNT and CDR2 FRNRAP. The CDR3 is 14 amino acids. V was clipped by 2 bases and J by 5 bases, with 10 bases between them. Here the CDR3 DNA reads TGTGCTAGTGGTTTGAGTCACCGTGATCAGCCCCAGCATTTT. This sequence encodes CASGLSHRDQPQHF.

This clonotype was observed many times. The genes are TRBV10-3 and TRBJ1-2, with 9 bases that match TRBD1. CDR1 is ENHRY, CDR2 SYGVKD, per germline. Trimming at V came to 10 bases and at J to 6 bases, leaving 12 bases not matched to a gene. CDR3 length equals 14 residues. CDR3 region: CATKRDRARDGYTF. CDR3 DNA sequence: TGTGCCACAAAAAGGGACAGGGCCCGAGATGGCTACACCTTC.

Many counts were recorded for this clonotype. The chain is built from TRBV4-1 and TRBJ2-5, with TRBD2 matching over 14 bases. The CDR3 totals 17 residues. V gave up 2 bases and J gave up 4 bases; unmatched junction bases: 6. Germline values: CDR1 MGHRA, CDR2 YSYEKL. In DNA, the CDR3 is TGCGCCAGCAGCCAATCCCCGACTAGCGGGGGGGGAGAGACCCAGTACTTC. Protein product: CASSQSPTSGGGETQYF.

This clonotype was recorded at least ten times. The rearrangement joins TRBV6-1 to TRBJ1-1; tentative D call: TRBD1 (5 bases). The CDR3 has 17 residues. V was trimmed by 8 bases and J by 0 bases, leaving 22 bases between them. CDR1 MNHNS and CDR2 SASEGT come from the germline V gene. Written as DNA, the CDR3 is TGTGCCAGCCCGCGCGGGGGGTCAAATCAAGTGAACACTGAAGCTTTCTTT. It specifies CASPRGGSNQVNTEAFF.

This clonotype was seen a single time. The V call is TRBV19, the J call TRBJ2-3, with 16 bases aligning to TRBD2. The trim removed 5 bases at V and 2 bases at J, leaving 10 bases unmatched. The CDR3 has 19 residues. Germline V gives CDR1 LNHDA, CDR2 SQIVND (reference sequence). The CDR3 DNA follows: TGTGCCAGTAGTGCGGGACTAGCGGGGGGGGTGATACCCACAGATACGCAGTATTTT. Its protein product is CASSAGLAGGVIPTDTQYF.

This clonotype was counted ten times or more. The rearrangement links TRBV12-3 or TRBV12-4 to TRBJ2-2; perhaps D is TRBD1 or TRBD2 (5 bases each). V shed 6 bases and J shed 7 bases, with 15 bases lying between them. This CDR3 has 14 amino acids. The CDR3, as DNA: TGTGCCAGCAGGGGGGACCGACGCATCGGGGAGCTGTTTTTT. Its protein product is CASRGDRRIGELFF.

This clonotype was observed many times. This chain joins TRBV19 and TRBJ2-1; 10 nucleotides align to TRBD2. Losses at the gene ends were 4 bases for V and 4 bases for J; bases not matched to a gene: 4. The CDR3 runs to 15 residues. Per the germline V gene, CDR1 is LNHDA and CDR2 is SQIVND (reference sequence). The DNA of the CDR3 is TGTGCCAGTAGTAAAATAGCGGGGGGATACAATGAGCAGTTCTTC. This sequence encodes CASSKIAGGYNEQFF.

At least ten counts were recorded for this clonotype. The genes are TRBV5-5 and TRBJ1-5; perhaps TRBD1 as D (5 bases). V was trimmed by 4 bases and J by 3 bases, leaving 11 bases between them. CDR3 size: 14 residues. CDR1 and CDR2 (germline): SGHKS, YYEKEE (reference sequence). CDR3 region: CASSPGVINQPQHF. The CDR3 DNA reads TGTGCCAGCAGCCCGGGGGTGATCAATCAGCCCCAGCATTTT.

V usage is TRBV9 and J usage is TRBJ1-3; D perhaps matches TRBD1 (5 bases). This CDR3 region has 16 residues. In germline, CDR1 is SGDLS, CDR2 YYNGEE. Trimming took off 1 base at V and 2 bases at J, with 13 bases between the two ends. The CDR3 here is CASSVRDGGPGNTIYF. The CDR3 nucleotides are TGTGCCAGCAGCGTAAGGGACGGAGGACCTGGAAACACCATATATTTT.

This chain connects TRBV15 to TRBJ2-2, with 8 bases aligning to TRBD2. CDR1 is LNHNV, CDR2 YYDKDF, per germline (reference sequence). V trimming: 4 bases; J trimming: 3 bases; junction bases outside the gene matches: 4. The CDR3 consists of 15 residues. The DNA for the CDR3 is TGTGCCACCAGCACCACTAGCGGACACACCGGGGAGCTGTTTTTT. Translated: CATSTTSGHTGELFF.